This TCR beta chain appears in the sequencing data of a study of shared clonotypes between healthy human individuals. In regard to this clone: Its antigen remains unknown.

As defined, naive CD8 cells were CD45RO-negative and positively selected for CCR7, with terminally differentiated effector memory CD45RA+ cells excluded. Donors, healthy HIV-negative adults, lacked recent acute infections or vaccinations. The test was conducted at deep level. Sequencing used immunoSEQ multiplex PCR; TCRdb keeps in-frame clones, though not all of them. The repertoire holds some 1,900,000 clones, about 95% seen once, with more than 0.95% in the top ten. Whole-study findings and limits: Clonotype sharing among donors was thought likely to change with sequencing depth.

Germline loops: CDR1 SGHRS, CDR2 YFSETQ. With 0 bases removed from V and 6 bases from J, the gap between germline ends came to 16 bases. This CDR3 has 15 amino acids. This clonotype originated in a man younger than 35 in good health. The chain couples TRBV5-1 to TRBJ2-7; perhaps TRBD2 as D (5 bases). What was sequenced was naive CD8+ T cells sorted from blood. The CDR3 nucleotides are TGCGCCAGCAGCTTGGGTCCGGGAAGACATCCCGAGCAGTACTTC. Its translation: CASSLGPGRHPEQYF.